The 18 T cell receptor beta chains below were found in one sample sequenced in a study of shared clonotypes between healthy human individuals. CD45RO-negative, CCR7-positively selected cells formed the naive CD8 fraction, excluding terminally differentiated effector memory CD45RA+ cells. TCRdb keeps only in-frame clones here, not all; method: immunoSEQ multiplex PCR. Of 2 million to 2.5 million clones listed, about 94% are singletons. The specimen sequenced was naive CD8+ T cells sorted from blood. All receptors derive from a man aged 18 to 30 in good health.

The rearrangement uses TRBV19 and TRBJ2-1; TRBD2 agrees at 13 bases. V was clipped by 3 bases and J by 2 bases; unmatched bases: 1. Per the germline V gene, CDR1 is LNHDA and CDR2 is SQIVND (reference sequence). The CDR3 covers 16 residues. The CDR3 spells CASSMGLAGTYNEQFF. CDR3 nucleotide sequence: TGTGCCAGTAGTATGGGACTAGCGGGGACCTACAATGAGCAGTTCTTC.

V and J are TRBV2 and TRBJ2-7, with 10 bases identical to TRBD2. The length of the CDR3 is 16 residues. Germline V gene data show CDR1 as SNHLY and CDR2 as FYNNEI. With V trimmed by 4 bases and J by 2 bases, 8 bases remained unmatched. In DNA form, the CDR3 reads TGTGCCAGCAGTGCCCTTACTAGCGGGGCTACCTACGAGCAGTACTTC. It codes for CASSALTSGATYEQYF. Full variable domain (missing parts from reference TRBV2 and TRBJ2-7): EPEVTQTPSHQVTQMGQEVILRCVPISNHLYFYWYRQILGQKVEFLVSFYNNEISEKSEIFDDQFSVERPDGSNFTLKIRSTKLEDSAMYFCASSALTSGATYEQYFGPGTRLTVT.

This chain joins TRBV2 and TRBJ1-5; TRBD1 aligns across 8 bases. This CDR3 is built from 16 residues. CDR1 and CDR2 from the germline V gene are SNHLY and FYNNEI. Trimming at V came to 7 bases and at J to 2 bases, leaving 10 bases not matched to a gene. The CDR3 protein is CASTQGLTGGNQPQHF. The CDR3 nucleotides read TGTGCCAGCACCCAAGGATTGACAGGGGGCAATCAGCCCCAGCATTTT.

The chain links TRBV19 to TRBJ2-7, with TRBD1 matching over 9 bases. CDR3 size: 15 residues. Germline V lookup: CDR1 LNHDA, CDR2 SQIVND (reference sequence). With V trimmed by 10 bases and J by 2 bases, 12 bases remained unmatched. The chain's CDR3 is CATLNRDRAPYEQYF. DNA for the CDR3: TGTGCCACCCTCAACCGGGACAGGGCCCCCTACGAGCAGTACTTC.

A note on this clone: The sample holds other DNA sequences that translate to the same CDR3. The rearrangement links TRBV4-2 to TRBJ2-7; D is undetermined. Trimming pared 1 base from V and 2 bases from J, leaving 9 bases between. The CDR3 has 14 residues. Germline V gives CDR1 LGHNA, CDR2 YNFKEQ. The CDR3 loop reads CASSQALGTYEQYF. Here the CDR3 DNA reads TGTGCCAGCAGCCAAGCTCTAGGGACCTACGAGCAGTACTTC.

This sequence joins TRBV18 and TRBJ1-1; D gene unclear. Germline V lookup: CDR1 KGHSH, CDR2 LQKENI. Deletions cut 3 bases from V and 1 base from J, with 6 bases between. This CDR3 region has 13 residues. The CDR3 nucleotides read TGTGCCAGCTCACCCAGAGAGAACACTGAAGCTTTCTTT. Protein sequence: CASSPRENTEAFF.

This clone was detected only once. At one end the junction does not follow the germline gene, possibly because of a read error. The V and J genes are TRBV5-4 and TRBJ2-1, with no clear D. Germline CDR1 SGHNT, CDR2 YYREEE (reference sequence). CDR3 size: 11 residues. CDR3 nucleotide sequence: TGTGCCAGCAGCTTTCAGGATTACTCTATCTTC. This sequence encodes CASSFQDYSIF. Together with reference TRBV5-4 and TRBJ2-1, the CDR3 gives the full variable domain: ETGVTQSPTHLIKTRGQQVTLRCSSQSGHNTVSWYQQALGQGPQFIFQYYREEENGRGNFPPRFSGLQFPNYSSELNVNALELDDSALYLCASSFQDYSIFGPGTRLTVL.

The DNA for the CDR3 is TGTGCCTGGTCGACAGGACACTCCTACGAGCAGTACTTC. Translation gives CAWSTGHSYEQYF. The chain carries TRBV30 and TRBJ2-7; D perhaps matches TRBD1 (6 bases). V shed 5 bases and J shed 0 bases, with 11 bases lying between them. This CDR3 contains 13 residues. CDR1 GTSNPN and CDR2 SVGIG come from the germline V gene (reference sequence).

The J gene is TRBJ1-1, the V gene TRBV7-9; D not resolved. This CDR3 region has 15 residues. V lost 5 bases and J lost 3, with 16 bases in between. Germline CDR1 and CDR2: SEHNR and FQNEAQ (reference sequence). For the CDR3, the DNA is TGTGCCAGCAGCCGATCGCAAGGTCGGGACACTGAAGCTTTCTTT. Translation gives CASSRSQGRDTEAFF.

This chain joins TRBV7-6 and TRBJ2-7, with a tentative D call TRBD1 (6 bases). Between the trimmed V and J ends, which lost 6 bases and 1 base, there was a span of 13 bases. CDR1 is SGHVS and CDR2 is FNYEAQ in the germline V gene. This CDR3 comprises 14 residues. In nucleotides, the CDR3 is TGTGCCAGCAGTCCGTGGGACACTTCCTACGAGCAGTACTTC. Its translation: CASSPWDTSYEQYF. Looking up the rest from reference TRBV7-6 and TRBJ2-7 gives the full variable domain: GAGVSQSPRYKVTKRGQDVALRCDPISGHVSLYWYRQALGQGPEFLTYFNYEAQQDKSGLPNDRFSAERPEGSISTLTIQRTEQRDSAMYRCASSPWDTSYEQYFGPGTRLTVT.

This clone was recorded once. This sample includes further DNA sequences coding for the same CDR3. The chain employs TRBV19 and TRBJ1-3; D is perhaps TRBD1 (6 bases). Germline V gives CDR1 LNHDA, CDR2 SQIVND (reference sequence). Trimming left V 3 bases short and J 0 bases short, with 9 bases between. This CDR3 has 15 residues. DNA of the CDR3: TGTGCCAGTAGTATTGACAGGAGCTCTGGAAACACCATATATTTT. Amino acids: CASSIDRSSGNTIYF. Full variable domain (remainder filled in from reference TRBV19 and TRBJ1-3): DGGITQSPKYLFRKEGQNVTLSCEQNLNHDAMYWYRQDPGQGLRLIYYSQIVNDFQKGDIAEGYSVSREKKESFPLTVTSAQKNPTAFYLCASSIDRSSGNTIYFGEGSWLTVV.

The chain employs TRBV29-1 and TRBJ2-5; 8 nucleotides agree with TRBD2. This CDR3 is 15 amino acids long. The germline V gene encodes CDR1 SQVTM and CDR2 ANQGSEA. The CDR3 bases are TGCAGTATTGCGGGGGGACCTAAGTACCAAGAGACCCAGTACTTC. Amino acids: CSIAGGPKYQETQYF.

V gene TRBV5-6 combines with J gene TRBJ2-3, with D perhaps matching TRBD1 (6 bases). V dropped 4 bases and J dropped 8 bases, with 14 bases sitting between them. The CDR3 has 13 residues. The germline CDR1 and CDR2 sequences are SGHDT and YYEEEE. CDR3 residues: CASSPSLGGTQYF. Here the CDR3 DNA reads TGTGCCAGCAGCCCAAGCCTAGGGGGTACGCAGTATTTT.

The chain recombines TRBV7-8 with TRBJ1-1; no definite D call. V was cut by 4 bases and J by 4 bases, with 10 bases left in between. The CDR3 length is 13 residues. The germline V gene has CDR1 SGHVS and CDR2 FQNEAQ. The CDR3 sequence is CASSSPWVTEAFF. The CDR3 region has the DNA TGTGCCAGCAGCTCGCCCTGGGTCACTGAAGCTTTCTTT.

The chain is built from TRBV11-2 and TRBJ2-5; D gene uncertain. CDR1 and CDR2 from the germline V gene are SGHAT and FQNNGV. Between the trimmed V and J ends, which lost 2 bases and 5 bases, there was a span of 12 bases. The CDR3 consists of 14 residues. The CDR3 bases are TGTGCCAGCAGCTTAAGTTTGCAGGTGGAGACCCAGTACTTC. The encoded protein is CASSLSLQVETQYF.

This chain connects TRBV5-1 to TRBJ2-7; D gene ambiguous. The V gene's germline CDR1 is SGHRS and CDR2 YFSETQ. The CDR3 extends over 14 amino acids. V lost 2 bases and J lost 0, with 9 bases in between. CDR3 DNA: TGCGCCAGCAGCTTCCACGGCTACTCCTACGAGCAGTACTTC. Translation gives CASSFHGYSYEQYF.

The V gene is TRBV19, the J gene TRBJ2-7, with D tentatively TRBD1 or TRBD2 (5 bases each). The CDR3 runs 16 residues. CDR1 and CDR2 from the germline V gene are LNHDA and SQIVND (reference sequence). V was clipped by 3 bases and J by 0 bases, with 15 bases between them. This CDR3 reads CASSIGASSGSYEQYF. The CDR3 nucleotides read TGTGCCAGTAGTATCGGGGCTAGCTCGGGCTCCTACGAGCAGTACTTC. The full variable domain, rest sourced from reference TRBV19 and TRBJ2-7, is DGGITQSPKYLFRKEGQNVTLSCEQNLNHDAMYWYRQDPGQGLRLIYYSQIVNDFQKGDIAEGYSVSREKKESFPLTVTSAQKNPTAFYLCASSIGASSGSYEQYFGPGTRLTVT.

Here the CDR3 reads CASSLMGNEQFF. CDR3 sequence (DNA): TGTGCCAGCAGCTTAATGGGGAATGAGCAGTTCTTC. The V gene is TRBV7-9, the J gene TRBJ2-1; D gene unclear. The length of the CDR3 is 12 residues. Looked up from germline, CDR1 is SEHNR and CDR2 is FQNEAQ (reference sequence). V lost 2 bases and J lost 7, with 6 bases in between.